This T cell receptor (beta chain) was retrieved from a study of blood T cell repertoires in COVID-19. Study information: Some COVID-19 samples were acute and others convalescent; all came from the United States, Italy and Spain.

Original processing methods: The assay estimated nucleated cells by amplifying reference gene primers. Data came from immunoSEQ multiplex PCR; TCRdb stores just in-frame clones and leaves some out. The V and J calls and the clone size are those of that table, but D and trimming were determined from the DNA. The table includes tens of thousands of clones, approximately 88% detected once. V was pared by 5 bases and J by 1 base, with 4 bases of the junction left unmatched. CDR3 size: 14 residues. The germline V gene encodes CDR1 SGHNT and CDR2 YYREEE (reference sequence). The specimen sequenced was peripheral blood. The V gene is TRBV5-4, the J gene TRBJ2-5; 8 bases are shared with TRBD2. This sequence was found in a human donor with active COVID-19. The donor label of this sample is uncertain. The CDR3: CASRPRGGQETQYF. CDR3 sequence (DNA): TGTGCCAGCAGACCTCGGGGGGGCCAAGAGACCCAGTACTTC.